Below are 26 T cell receptor beta chains sequenced from a single sample in a study of CD8 T cells in Susac syndrome. A quantity of about 0.5 to 1 ug RNA underwent reverse transcription using random hexamers. Each CDR3 protein is one row after TCRdb ran MiXCR on the immunoSEQ multiplex PCR reads. This repertoire shows 250,000 to 300,000 distinct CDR3 sequences, roughly 85% found once; its top ten account for roughly 0.21%. Sequencing was performed on CD8+ T cells from PBMCs. These receptors were taken from a human donor with multiple sclerosis.

This clonotype was counted only a few times. The rearrangement links TRBV6-5 to TRBJ1-1, with D perhaps TRBD1 (6 bases). The CDR3 totals 15 residues. The V gene's germline CDR1 is MNHEY and CDR2 SVGAGI. V lost 2 bases and J lost 2, with 12 bases in between. The CDR3 nucleotides read TGTGCCAGCAGTTACCTTACAGGGACAAACACTGAAGCTTTCTTT. It is translated as CASSYLTGTNTEAFF.

This clonotype was seen just once. This chain uses TRBV19 with TRBJ1-5; D call uncertain. Germline values: CDR1 LNHDA, CDR2 SQIVND (reference sequence). The CDR3 sequence is 14 residues long. Trimming pared 7 bases from V and 2 bases from J, leaving 12 bases between. The CDR3 DNA is TGTGCCAGTACTAAGGGAGTGGGCAATCAGCCCCAGCATTTT. Encoded protein: CASTKGVGNQPQHF.

The chain joins TRBV30 to TRBJ2-1, with D perhaps TRBD1 (6 bases). The germline V and J ends were trimmed by 2 bases and 6 bases, with 20 bases remaining between them. CDR1 and CDR2 from the germline V gene are GTSNPN and SVGIG (reference sequence). The CDR3 has 16 amino acids. CDR3 protein: CAWSSPRGWGSNEQFF. CDR3 in DNA: TGTGCCTGGAGTTCTCCTAGGGGGTGGGGGTCCAATGAGCAGTTCTTC. The variable domain in full, completed from reference TRBV30 and TRBJ2-1, reads SQTIHQWPATLVQPVGSPLSLECTVEGTSNPNLYWYRQAAGRGLQLLFYSVGIGQISSEVPQNLSASRPQDRQFILSSKKLLLSDSGFYLCAWSSPRGWGSNEQFFGPGTRLTVL.

This rearrangement joins TRBV20-1 to TRBJ2-5; possibly TRBD2 for D (5 bases). The V end lost 1 base, the J end lost 0 bases, and 12 bases lay between the germline ends. The CDR3 is 15 amino acids. CDR1 is DFQATT, CDR2 SNEGSKA, per germline (reference sequence). This CDR3 reads CSARVGMGYQETQYF. CDR3 sequence (DNA): TGCAGTGCTAGAGTCGGGATGGGGTACCAAGAGACCCAGTACTTC.

The chain has TRBV7-9 and TRBJ2-5; D not certain. Germline V gene data show CDR1 as SEHNR and CDR2 as FQNEAQ (reference sequence). V dropped 1 base and J dropped 2 bases, with 5 bases sitting between them. This CDR3 is built from 13 residues. The CDR3 sequence is CASSLVIQETQYF. CDR3 DNA: TGTGCCAGCAGCTTAGTCATACAAGAGACCCAGTACTTC.

The chain recombines TRBV6-5 with TRBJ2-1; D unclear. Germline CDR1 and CDR2: MNHEY and SVGAGI. The V gene lost 6 bases and the J gene lost 0 bases, with 12 bases spanning the gap. This CDR3 has 15 residues. The CDR3, as DNA: TGTGCCAGCAGCCTTACCCACAGCTCCTACAATGAGCAGTTCTTC. This sequence encodes CASSLTHSSYNEQFF.

The chain carries TRBV20-1 and TRBJ2-5, with 10 bases identical to TRBD1. CDR1 and CDR2 (germline): DFQATT, SNEGSKA (reference sequence). Trimming took 0 bases from V and 5 from J; bases not matched to a gene: 21. The CDR3 contains 20 residues. The CDR3 is CSARDPGVGQGENREETQYF. The CDR3, as DNA: TGCAGTGCTAGAGATCCCGGCGTTGGACAGGGGGAAAACAGAGAGGAGACCCAGTACTTC.

On this clonotype: No conserved phenylalanine or tryptophan is present at the end of the CDR3, so a read error is the likely explanation. The DNA is left out, because the CDR3 cannot be placed on it with certainty; the CDR3 is given as TCRdb lists it. V and J are TRBV11-2 and TRBJ2-1; TRBD2, the table's D call, lacks a check against the DNA. Germline CDR1 reads SGHAT; CDR2 reads FQNNGV. The CDR3 is made up of 12 amino acids, end residues included. The CDR3: CASSLLAGVEFL.

This clonotype was seen once. The rearrangement uses TRBV10-3 and TRBJ1-2; D is unclear. The CDR3 has 14 residues. Per germline, CDR1 ENHRY and CDR2 SYGVKD. Deletions cut 8 bases from V and 6 bases from J, with 19 bases between. The CDR3: CAIGYAGQSHGYTF. CDR3 bases: TGTGCCATCGGGTATGCGGGCCAGTCCCATGGCTACACCTTC.

The J gene is TRBJ2-3, the V gene TRBV10-3; TRBD1 aligns across 10 bases. This CDR3 has 18 residues. The ends lost 3 bases at V and 2 bases at J; junction bases unmatched: 11. Germline CDR1 is ENHRY and CDR2 is SYGVKD. The CDR3 loop is CAISDQDRGSEYTDTQYF. In DNA form, the CDR3 reads TGTGCCATCAGTGACCAGGACAGGGGGTCCGAATACACAGATACGCAGTATTTT.

This chain connects TRBV15 to TRBJ2-1, with 9 positions matching TRBD2. The ends lost 3 bases at V and 0 bases at J; junction bases unmatched: 6. The germline CDR1 and CDR2 sequences are LNHNV and YYDKDF (reference sequence). The CDR3 totals 17 residues. The DNA of the CDR3 is TGTGCCACCAGCAGTACGACTAGCGGACCCTCCTACAATGAGCAGTTCTTC. This encodes CATSSTTSGPSYNEQFF.

The chain combines TRBV7-2 with TRBJ2-5; D is uncertain. CDR1 is SGHTA, CDR2 FQGNSA, per germline. The germline V and J ends were trimmed by 5 bases and 1 base, with 11 bases remaining between them. This CDR3 has 14 amino acids. In nucleotides, the CDR3 is TGTGCCAGCAGCGACGGACGGCTCCAAGAGACCCAGTACTTC. It encodes CASSDGRLQETQYF.

The chain uses TRBV28 and TRBJ1-5, with 9 nucleotides matching TRBD1. Germline trimming cut 3 bases from V and 5 bases from J; bases unmatched to any gene: 5. CDR1 and CDR2 from the germline V gene are MDHEN and SYDVKM. This CDR3 is built from 15 residues. The CDR3 region is CASSFVGQGYQPQHF. The CDR3 region has the DNA TGTGCCAGCAGTTTCGTGGGACAGGGTTATCAGCCCCAGCATTTT.

V gene TRBV5-1 combines with J gene TRBJ2-7, with D possibly matching TRBD2 (6 bases). Trimming took 5 bases from V and 5 from J, leaving 17 bases between them. This CDR3 is 14 amino acids long. Germline loops: CDR1 SGHRS, CDR2 YFSETQ. The chain's CDR3 is CASRIFGGIDEQYF. Here the CDR3 DNA reads TGCGCCAGCAGGATCTTCGGGGGAATCGACGAGCAGTACTTC.

This clonotype was seen only a few times. The J gene is TRBJ2-6, the V gene TRBV4-2; D is unresolved. Germline V lookup: CDR1 LGHNA, CDR2 YNFKEQ. The ends were cut back, 0 bases at V and 0 bases at J, with 9 bases in the middle. This CDR3 comprises 17 residues. The CDR3 sequence: CASSQDEAVSGANVLTF. The CDR3 nucleotides are TGTGCCAGCAGCCAAGATGAAGCAGTCTCTGGGGCCAACGTCCTGACTTTC.

This clonotype has only a few counts. The rearrangement links TRBV30 to TRBJ2-1, with D perhaps being TRBD1 or TRBD2 (5 bases each). Trimming cost V 3 bases and J 3 bases, with 15 bases left between them. Germline lookup yields CDR1 GTSNPN and CDR2 SVGIG (reference sequence). The CDR3 loop spans 15 amino acids. Here the CDR3 reads CAWRSRDGYYNEQFF. CDR3 DNA sequence: TGTGCCTGGAGATCCCGGGACGGATACTACAATGAGCAGTTCTTC.

The CDR3 nucleotides read TGTGCCAGTAGTATAGAGGCAGGGGGAACAGATACGCAGTATTTT. It yields the protein CASSIEAGGTDTQYF. The chain is built from TRBV19 and TRBJ2-3; 7 bases are shared with TRBD1. Unmatched junction bases numbered 3, after V lost 0 bases and J lost 3 bases. Germline lookup yields CDR1 LNHDA and CDR2 SQIVND (reference sequence). This CDR3 is 15 amino acids long.

This chain uses TRBV29-1 with TRBJ2-1; 7 bases fit TRBD1. The germline gives CDR1 SQVTM, CDR2 ANQGSEA. This CDR3 contains 15 residues. V gave up 3 bases and J gave up 0 bases; unmatched junction bases: 5. The CDR3 DNA follows: TGCAGCGTTGAGGGGACAGTCAGCTCCTACAATGAGCAGTTCTTC. The encoded protein is CSVEGTVSSYNEQFF.

The chain couples TRBV19 to TRBJ2-1; 7 nucleotides agree with TRBD1. Per germline, CDR1 LNHDA and CDR2 SQIVND (reference sequence). CDR3 size: 16 residues. J was trimmed by 0 bases and V by 5 bases; bases with no gene match: 7. The CDR3 here is CASSLMTGSSYNEQFF. The CDR3 nucleotides are TGTGCCAGTAGTTTGATGACAGGGAGCTCCTACAATGAGCAGTTCTTC.

The chain recombines TRBV7-9 with TRBJ1-2; weak D call: TRBD1 (6 bases). Germline lookup yields CDR1 SEHNR and CDR2 FQNEAQ (reference sequence). The CDR3 covers 15 residues. V lost 3 bases, J lost 6 bases, and 17 bases lay in between. The CDR3 is CASSLALGQGNGYTF. The CDR3 coding sequence is TGTGCCAGCAGCTTGGCCTTGGGGCAGGGGAATGGCTACACCTTC.

This chain uses TRBV7-3 with TRBJ2-7; perhaps TRBD1 as D (5 bases). This CDR3 contains 15 residues. The germline V and J ends were trimmed by 5 bases and 2 bases, with 16 bases remaining between them. Per germline, CDR1 SGHTA and CDR2 FQGTGA. Written as DNA, the CDR3 is TGTGCCAGCAGCCCAACCGGGCAGGGCACCTACGAGCAGTACTTC. This sequence encodes CASSPTGQGTYEQYF.

This chain connects TRBV6-1 to TRBJ1-2; maybe TRBD1 (5 bases). Germline lookup yields CDR1 MNHNS and CDR2 SASEGT. CDR3 length: 14 residues. Deletions cut 6 bases from V and 2 bases from J, with 13 bases between. CDR3 nucleotide sequence: TGTGCCAGCAGCGCGGGGCGCAGGAACTATGGCTACACCTTC. It is translated as CASSAGRRNYGYTF.

The V and J genes are TRBV27 and TRBJ2-1; D gene unclear. The CDR3 consists of 15 residues. Germline loops: CDR1 MNHEY, CDR2 SMNVEV (reference sequence). Trimming removed 7 bases from V and 7 bases from J, with 20 bases in between. CDR3 amino acids: CASTPLPGGRNEQFF. The CDR3 region has the DNA TGTGCCAGCACCCCCTTGCCAGGCGGCAGGAATGAGCAGTTCTTC.

The chain is built from TRBV6-5 and TRBJ1-5, with 7 bases identical to TRBD1. Germline V gene lookup returns CDR1 MNHEY and CDR2 SVGAGI. This CDR3 comprises 14 residues. Unmatched junction bases numbered 5, after V lost 5 bases and J lost 4 bases. The CDR3 loop reads CASSPGGANQPQHF. The CDR3, as DNA: TGTGCCAGCAGTCCAGGGGGAGCGAATCAGCCCCAGCATTTT.

V and J are TRBV4-3 and TRBJ1-2; D not resolved. The CDR3 has 15 amino acids. V lost 0 bases and J lost 8, with 16 bases in between. CDR1 is LGHNA and CDR2 is YSLEER in the germline V gene. DNA of the CDR3: TGCGCCAGCAGCCAAGATTCTTCCGGGTATCGGGGCTACACCTTC. Its protein product is CASSQDSSGYRGYTF.

The V and J genes are TRBV7-8 and TRBJ1-2; D unclear. The CDR3 totals 15 residues. The V end was cut by 5 bases, the J end by 4 bases, with 17 bases between. Germline CDR1 and CDR2: SGHVS and FQNEAQ. CDR3 region: CASSPNTGRGYGYTF. CDR3 DNA sequence: TGTGCCAGCAGCCCGAACACGGGTCGGGGCTATGGCTACACCTTC.